The clone carrying this T cell receptor (beta chain) was detected only once. Antigen unknown. This sample was taken from a study of cytomegalovirus exposure and HLA in healthy donors. Study results and caveats: Later analysis associated a missense DCLRE1C variant with TCR beta V- and J-gene trimming. From TCR beta sequences, most subjects' HLA-A and HLA-B alleles were reportedly predicted accurately. Three chains linked to CMV were shown in vitro to be specific for CMV antigens. While the bulk of TCR sequences proved rare, some public TCRs turned up in many donors.

The CDR3 is made up of 17 amino acids. The germline V gene encodes CDR1 MRHNA and CDR2 SNTAGT. Trimming pared 1 base from V and 3 bases from J, leaving 18 bases between. In the PCR, 60 Vbeta and 13 Jbeta primers were used. Sequencing was performed with immunoSEQ multiplex PCR; in TCRdb, only in-frame clones are kept and a portion is missing. The sample includes about 170,000 clones, almost 80% of them seen just once. The chain joins TRBV6-4 to TRBJ1-1, with D uncertain. The sample was PBMCs. This TCR derives from a woman aged 45-60 years in good health and CMV-seropositive. CDR3 in amino acids: CASSDWEEITPHTEAFF. The CDR3 DNA follows: TGTGCCAGCAGTGACTGGGAGGAAATAACCCCCCACACTGAAGCTTTCTTT.